Following are 21 T cell receptor beta chains from one sample sequenced in a study of cytomegalovirus exposure and HLA in healthy donors. The PCR had 60 Vbeta and 13 Jbeta primers. Repertoires were generated with immunoSEQ multiplex PCR, while TCRdb's copy carries only in-frame clones and drops some. The repertoire holds about 150,000 clones, with about three fifths as singletons. Sample: PBMCs. The receptors stem from a woman aged 55-69 years in good health and CMV-seropositive.

The sample holds a few counts of this clone. J is TRBJ2-2 and V is TRBV19; 12 nucleotides line up with TRBD2. The germline V gene encodes CDR1 LNHDA and CDR2 SQIVND (reference sequence). V shed 7 bases, J shed 7 bases, and the junction held 7 bases outside the gene matches. The length of the CDR3 is 15 residues. CDR3 residues: CASTRLAGDVGELFF. CDR3 DNA sequence: TGTGCCAGTACGCGACTAGCGGGAGATGTCGGGGAGCTGTTTTTT.

CDR3 sequence: CASSFNPGSDGYTF. CDR3 DNA: TGTGCCAGCAGCTTTAATCCTGGCTCCGATGGCTACACCTTC. The chain is built from TRBV5-4 and TRBJ1-2; no firm D call. This CDR3 region has 14 residues. Per germline, CDR1 SGHNT and CDR2 YYREEE (reference sequence). V shed 2 bases and J shed 6 bases, with 14 bases lying between them.

This clone was seen a handful of times. V is TRBV7-2 and J is TRBJ2-1, with 11 bases lining up with TRBD2. CDR3 length: 18 amino acids. The V gene end was trimmed by 2 bases and the J gene end by 6 bases; junction bases not matched to a gene: 12. Germline V gives CDR1 SGHTA, CDR2 FQGNSA. The CDR3 nucleotides are TGTGCCAGCAGCTTAACCATCCGAGTAGCGGGAGGGGTCAATGAGCAGTTCTTC. Translated, it gives CASSLTIRVAGGVNEQFF.

The chain couples TRBV7-9 to TRBJ2-2; 10 bases map to TRBD2. The CDR3 sequence is 16 residues long. The V segment lost 6 bases and the J segment 4 bases; nucleotides outside the gene matches: 8. CDR1 is SEHNR, CDR2 FQNEAQ, per germline (reference sequence). The CDR3 loop is CASRPSGRGTTGELFF. The CDR3 coding sequence is TGTGCCAGCAGGCCGAGCGGGAGGGGAACCACCGGGGAGCTGTTTTTT.

This clone was counted between two and nine times. The chain employs TRBV5-1 and TRBJ2-1; TRBD2 aligns across 11 bases. The CDR3 sequence is 14 residues long. Germline V gene data show CDR1 as SGHRS and CDR2 as YFSETQ. V was pared by 4 bases and J by 5 bases, with 2 bases of the junction left unmatched. The CDR3 is CASSTGLADNEQFF. CDR3 coding DNA: TGCGCCAGCAGCACGGGACTAGCGGACAATGAGCAGTTCTTC.

The V gene is TRBV29-1, the J gene TRBJ2-5; D is uncertain. There are 12 residues in the CDR3. Trimming shortened V by 4 bases and J by 2 bases, and 8 bases separated the two germline ends. Germline V CDR1 and CDR2: SQVTM, ANQGSEA. CDR3 nucleotides: TGCAGCGTTGGGCAGGTTCAAGAGACCCAGTACTTC. Its protein is CSVGQVQETQYF.

The genes are TRBV29-1 and TRBJ1-1, with 10 positions matching TRBD1. From germline, CDR1 is SQVTM and CDR2 ANQGSEA. V lost 5 bases and J lost 5; bases outside the gene matches: 8. The CDR3 extends over 14 amino acids. CDR3 amino acids: CSVLPDRGRTEAFF. CDR3 nucleotide sequence: TGCAGCGTTTTACCCGACAGGGGGCGAACTGAAGCTTTCTTT.

The J gene is TRBJ2-3, the V gene TRBV5-1; 9 nucleotides align to TRBD1. Germline V gene lookup returns CDR1 SGHRS and CDR2 YFSETQ. Unmatched junction bases numbered 0, after V lost 0 bases and J lost 1 base. The CDR3 totals 15 residues. CDR3 nucleotide sequence: TGCGCCAGCAGCTTGGGGACAGGGGGCACAGATACGCAGTATTTT. Residues: CASSLGTGGTDTQYF.

The rearrangement joins TRBV30 to TRBJ2-5, with 10 positions matching TRBD1. Germline V gene sequence: CDR1 GTSNPN, CDR2 SVGIG (reference sequence). V was clipped by 0 bases and J by 4 bases; unmatched bases: 2. This CDR3 has 14 residues. CDR3 loop: CAWSVGTGVETQYF. The CDR3 DNA follows: TGTGCCTGGAGTGTAGGGACAGGGGTAGAGACCCAGTACTTC.

V and J are TRBV28 and TRBJ1-2; 9 positions agree with TRBD1. The CDR3 consists of 16 residues. V lost 6 bases to trimming and J lost 5 bases; unmatched junction nucleotides: 13. The V gene's germline CDR1 is MDHEN and CDR2 SYDVKM. CDR3 nucleotide sequence: TGTGCCAGCAGACCGACAGGGGGGGGCGCTCAGTATGGCTACACCTTC. Protein sequence: CASRPTGGGAQYGYTF.

This sequence joins TRBV7-9 and TRBJ1-2; D is undetermined. The CDR3 covers 15 residues. CDR1 and CDR2 (germline): SEHNR, FQNEAQ (reference sequence). Trimming removed 0 bases from V and 5 bases from J, with 13 bases in between. CDR3 in amino acids: CASSLASGVGYGYTF. The CDR3 DNA follows: TGTGCCAGCAGCTTAGCGTCGGGAGTCGGGTATGGCTACACCTTC.

The chain recombines TRBV9 with TRBJ2-5; perhaps TRBD1 as D (6 bases). CDR3 length: 13 amino acids. V was trimmed by 4 bases and J by 3 bases, leaving 10 bases between them. Looked up from germline, CDR1 is SGDLS and CDR2 is YYNGEE. CDR3 sequence: CASSYGQKETQYF. The DNA of the CDR3 is TGTGCCAGCAGCTATGGACAGAAAGAGACCCAGTACTTC.

In this sample, this clone turned up a few times. V and J are TRBV29-1 and TRBJ2-2; a possible D gene is TRBD1 (6 bases). Germline CDR1 is SQVTM and CDR2 is ANQGSEA. Trimming removed 6 bases from V and 6 bases from J, with 14 bases in between. The CDR3 spans 13 residues. The CDR3 nucleotides are TGCAGCGTAACCAAACAGGGATCCGGGGAGCTGTTTTTT. It is translated as CSVTKQGSGELFF.

A single count supports this clone. The J gene is TRBJ2-6, the V gene TRBV28; D uncertain. Trimming took off 2 bases at V and 0 bases at J, with 5 bases between the two ends. The CDR3 covers 15 residues. Germline values: CDR1 MDHEN, CDR2 SYDVKM. The chain's CDR3 is CASSLPSSGANVLTF. The DNA of the CDR3 is TGTGCCAGCAGTTTACCGAGCTCTGGGGCCAACGTCCTGACTTTC.

The chain uses TRBV19 and TRBJ1-2; D is undetermined. Germline V lookup: CDR1 LNHDA, CDR2 SQIVND (reference sequence). The CDR3 has 13 residues. V lost 6 bases to trimming and J lost 4 bases, with 12 bases between them. CDR3 protein: CASRGGRIYGYTF. The DNA of the CDR3 is TGTGCCAGTAGGGGAGGAAGGATCTATGGCTACACCTTC. The variable domain in full, with the rest retrieved from reference TRBV19 and TRBJ1-2, is DGGITQSPKYLFRKEGQNVTLSCEQNLNHDAMYWYRQDPGQGLRLIYYSQIVNDFQKGDIAEGYSVSREKKESFPLTVTSAQKNPTAFYLCASRGGRIYGYTFGSGTRLTVV.

There are a few counts of this clone. The J gene is TRBJ1-2, the V gene TRBV28; 9 positions match TRBD1. V gave up 6 bases and J gave up 8 bases; unmatched junction bases: 7. The CDR3 covers 13 residues. Germline CDR1 is MDHEN and CDR2 is SYDVKM. CDR3 DNA: TGTGCCAGCAGACCCAACAGGGGGCCCGGCTACACCTTC. Its translation is CASRPNRGPGYTF.

This clone was recorded once. This rearrangement joins TRBV14 to TRBJ2-1, with D possibly being TRBD1 (5 bases). The CDR3 sequence is 14 residues long. Trimming pared 0 bases from V and 9 bases from J, leaving 12 bases between. Per the germline V gene, CDR1 is SGHDN and CDR2 is FVKESK. The CDR3 here is CASSQEWFDSEQFF. In DNA, the CDR3 is TGTGCCAGCAGCCAAGAATGGTTCGACAGTGAGCAGTTCTTC.

In this sample, this clone turned up a few times. This chain joins TRBV15 and TRBJ1-4; 8 bases fit TRBD1. The germline CDR1 and CDR2 sequences are LNHNV and YYDKDF (reference sequence). After removal of 8 bases from V and 7 bases from J, the junction contained 6 bases not matched to a gene. The CDR3 has 13 amino acids. The CDR3 loop is CATEDRESEKLFF. In DNA, the CDR3 is TGTGCCACCGAGGACAGGGAGTCTGAAAAACTGTTTTTT.

This clone turned up a few times. The chain is built from TRBV7-3 and TRBJ2-7, with 11 bases that match TRBD2. Germline V gives CDR1 SGHTA, CDR2 FQGTGA. With 2 bases clipped from V and 0 bases from J, the junction kept 0 bases outside the gene matches. This CDR3 has 15 amino acids. The CDR3 region has the DNA TGTGCCAGCAGCTTAGGGACTAGCGGCTCCTACGAGCAGTACTTC. It translates to CASSLGTSGSYEQYF.

CDR3 nucleotides: TGTGCCAGCAGCTTACGGGTGACTAGAAATGAGCAGTTCTTC. Amino acids: CASSLRVTRNEQFF. The chain employs TRBV7-9 and TRBJ2-1; D possibly corresponds to TRBD2 (6 bases). CDR3 length: 14 residues. Germline V gene lookup returns CDR1 SEHNR and CDR2 FQNEAQ (reference sequence). V shed 2 bases and J shed 7 bases, with 12 bases lying between them.

This clone was detected only once. The chain employs TRBV18 and TRBJ2-3; 11 bases agree with TRBD1. With V trimmed by 0 bases and J by 4 bases, 3 bases remained unmatched. CDR1 KGHSH and CDR2 LQKENI come from the germline V gene. The CDR3 is made up of 16 amino acids. Here the CDR3 DNA reads TGTGCCAGCTCACCACCCAGGACAGGGGGCTCAGATACGCAGTATTTT. It yields the protein CASSPPRTGGSDTQYF. Together with reference TRBV18 and TRBJ2-3, the CDR3 gives the full variable domain: NAGVMQNPRHLVRRRGQEARLRCSPMKGHSHVYWYRQLPEEGLKFMVYLQKENIIDESGMPKERFSAEFPKEGPSILRIQQVVRGDSAAYFCASSPPRTGGSDTQYFGPGTRLTVL.